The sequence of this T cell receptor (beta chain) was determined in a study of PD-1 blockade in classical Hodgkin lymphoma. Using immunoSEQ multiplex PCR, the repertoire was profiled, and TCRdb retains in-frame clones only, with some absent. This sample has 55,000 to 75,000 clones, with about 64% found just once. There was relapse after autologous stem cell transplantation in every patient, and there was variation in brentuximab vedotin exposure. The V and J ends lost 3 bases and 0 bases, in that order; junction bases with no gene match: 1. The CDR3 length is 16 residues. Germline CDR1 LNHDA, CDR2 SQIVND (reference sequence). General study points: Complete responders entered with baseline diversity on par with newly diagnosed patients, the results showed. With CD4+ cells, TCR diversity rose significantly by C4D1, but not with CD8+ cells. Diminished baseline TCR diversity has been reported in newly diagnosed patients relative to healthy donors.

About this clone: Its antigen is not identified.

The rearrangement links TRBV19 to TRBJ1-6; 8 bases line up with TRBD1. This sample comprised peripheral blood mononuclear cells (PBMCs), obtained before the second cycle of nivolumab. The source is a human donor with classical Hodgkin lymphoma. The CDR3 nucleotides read TGTGCCAGTAGTATCGGGACAGGCTCCTATAATTCACCCCTCCACTTT. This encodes CASSIGTGSYNSPLHF.